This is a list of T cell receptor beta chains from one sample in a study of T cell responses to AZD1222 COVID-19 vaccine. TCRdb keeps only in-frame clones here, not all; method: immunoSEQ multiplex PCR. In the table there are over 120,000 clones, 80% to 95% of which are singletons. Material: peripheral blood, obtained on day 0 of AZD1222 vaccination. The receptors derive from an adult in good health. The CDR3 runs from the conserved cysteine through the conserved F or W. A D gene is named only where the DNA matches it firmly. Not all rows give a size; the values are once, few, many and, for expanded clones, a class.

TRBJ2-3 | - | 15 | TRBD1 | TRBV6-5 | CASNQGTGSTDTQYF | TGTGCCAGTAATCAGGGGACAGGGTCCACAGATACGCAGTATTTT
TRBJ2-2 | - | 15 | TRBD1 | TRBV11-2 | CASSSGTGYTGELFF | TGTGCCAGCAGCTCGGGGACAGGATATACCGGGGAGCTGTTTTTT
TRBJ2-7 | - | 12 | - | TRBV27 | CASSGKPYEQYF | TGTGCCAGCAGCGGGAAGCCCTACGAGCAGTACTTC
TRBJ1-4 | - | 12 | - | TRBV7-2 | CASSSLGEKLFF | TGTGCCAGCAGTTCCTTAGGCGAAAAACTGTTTTTT
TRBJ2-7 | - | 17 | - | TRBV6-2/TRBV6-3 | CASSFSASEYSSYEQYF | TGTGCCAGCAGTTTTTCAGCGTCTGAATATAGCTCCTACGAGCAGTACTTC
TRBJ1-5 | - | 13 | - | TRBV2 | CASSAGRDQPQHF | TGTGCCAGCTCGGCGGGCCGGGATCAGCCCCAGCATTTT
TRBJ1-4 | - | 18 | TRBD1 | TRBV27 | CASSLLGTATIVNEKLFF | TGTGCCAGCAGTTTGCTGGGGACAGCGACTATAGTTAATGAAAAACTGTTTTTT
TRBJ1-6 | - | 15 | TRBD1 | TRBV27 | CASSLLQGANSPLHF | TGTGCCAGCAGTTTATTGCAGGGGGCGAATTCACCCCTCCACTTT
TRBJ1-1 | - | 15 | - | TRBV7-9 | CASSLEHSMMDEAFF | TGTGCCAGCAGCTTAGAGCATTCTATGATGGATGAAGCTTTCTTT
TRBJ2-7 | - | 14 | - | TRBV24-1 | CATSDWTNTGEQYF | TGTGCCACCAGTGATTGGACCAATACGGGCGAGCAGTACTTC
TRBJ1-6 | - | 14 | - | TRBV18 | CASSPQGGDSPLHF | TGTGCCAGCTCACCACAGGGGGGCGACTCACCCCTCCACTTT
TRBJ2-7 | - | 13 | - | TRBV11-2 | CASSLGGLYEQYF | TGTGCCAGCAGCTTAGGCGGGCTCTACGAGCAGTACTTC
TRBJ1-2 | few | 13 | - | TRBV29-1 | CSVEGSGTGGYTF | TGCAGCGTTGAAGGGTCAGGGACCGGCGGCTACACCTTC
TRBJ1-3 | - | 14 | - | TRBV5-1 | CASRVDPAGNTIYF | TGCGCCAGCAGGGTCGACCCGGCCGGTAACACCATATATTTT
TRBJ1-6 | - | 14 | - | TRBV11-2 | CASSLARGGSPLHF | TGTGCCAGCAGCTTAGCGAGGGGTGGCTCACCCCTCCACTTT
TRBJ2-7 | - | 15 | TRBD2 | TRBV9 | CASSVGRTSGNEQYF | TGTGCCAGCAGCGTAGGACGGACTAGCGGGAACGAGCAGTACTTC
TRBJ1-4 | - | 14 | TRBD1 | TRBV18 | CASSLTGSIEKLFF | TGTGCCAGCTCGCTGACAGGGTCGATAGAAAAACTGTTTTTT
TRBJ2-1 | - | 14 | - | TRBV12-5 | CASAGGGLRHEQFF | TGTGCTAGTGCGGGAGGGGGCCTCCGTCATGAGCAGTTCTTC
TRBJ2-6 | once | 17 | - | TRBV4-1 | CASSPPREFSGANVLTF | TGCGCCAGCAGTCCGCCGAGGGAGTTCTCTGGGGCCAACGTCCTGACTTTC
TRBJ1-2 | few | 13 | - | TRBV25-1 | CASSEGADYGYTF | TGTGCCAGCAGTGAGGGGGCCGACTATGGCTACACCTTC
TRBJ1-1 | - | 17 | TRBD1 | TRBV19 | CASRDRGRPGGATEAFF | TGTGCCAGCCGGGACAGGGGGCGTCCGGGCGGTGCCACTGAAGCTTTCTTT
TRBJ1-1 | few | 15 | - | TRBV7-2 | CASSLVIGQYTEAFF | TGTGCCAGCAGCTTAGTTATCGGACAGTACACTGAAGCTTTCTTT
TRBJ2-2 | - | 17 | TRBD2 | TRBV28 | CASSLFGGDANTGELFF | TGTGCCAGCAGTTTGTTTGGGGGGGATGCGAACACCGGGGAGCTGTTTTTT
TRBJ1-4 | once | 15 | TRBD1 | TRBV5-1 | CASSLAGTGGEKLFF | TGCGCCAGCAGCTTGGCCGGGACAGGGGGCGAAAAACTGTTTTTT
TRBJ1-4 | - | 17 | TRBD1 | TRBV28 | CASSLVGRGAMVEKLFF | TGTGCCAGCAGTTTAGTAGGCAGGGGGGCGATGGTTGAAAAACTGTTTTTT
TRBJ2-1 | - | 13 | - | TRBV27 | CASSRSQYNEQFF | TGTGCCAGCAGCCGGTCACAGTACAATGAGCAGTTCTTC
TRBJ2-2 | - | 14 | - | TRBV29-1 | CSVVFTGWAGELFF | TGCAGCGTTGTTTTCACCGGGTGGGCCGGGGAGCTGTTTTTT
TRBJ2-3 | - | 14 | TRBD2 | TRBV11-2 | CASSYGTSDDTQYF | TGTGCCAGCAGCTACGGGACTAGCGACGATACGCAGTATTTT
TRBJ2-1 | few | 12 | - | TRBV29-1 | CSARLDGPQQFF | TGCAGCGCGCGATTGGACGGTCCTCAGCAGTTCTTC
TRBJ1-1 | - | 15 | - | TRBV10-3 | CAISTGQFMNTEAFF | TGTGCCATCAGCACCGGACAGTTCATGAACACTGAAGCTTTCTTT
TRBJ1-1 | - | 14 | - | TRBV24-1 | CATSDSVLNTEAFF | TGTGCCACCAGTGATTCAGTTTTGAACACTGAAGCTTTCTTT
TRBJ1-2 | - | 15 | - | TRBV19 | CASSSPGGRGYGYTF | TGTGCCAGTAGTTCCCCGGGGGGGAGAGGCTATGGCTACACCTTC
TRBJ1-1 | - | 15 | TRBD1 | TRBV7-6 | CASSFSSTGETEAFF | TGTGCCAGCAGCTTCTCATCGACAGGGGAAACTGAAGCTTTCTTT
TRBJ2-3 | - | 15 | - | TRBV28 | CASTLTLGLADTQYF | TGTGCCAGCACCCTGACCCTAGGGCTGGCAGATACGCAGTATTTT
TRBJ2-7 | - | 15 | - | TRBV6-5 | CASSNSPTGNYEQYF | TGTGCCAGCAGTAACTCCCCGACAGGAAACTACGAGCAGTACTTC
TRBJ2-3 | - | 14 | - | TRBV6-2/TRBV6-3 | CASSYVQSTDTQYF | TGTGCCAGCAGTTACGTTCAATCAACAGATACGCAGTATTTT
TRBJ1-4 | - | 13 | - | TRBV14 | CASSAVAWEKLFF | TGTGCCAGCAGCGCCGTGGCTTGGGAAAAACTGTTTTTT
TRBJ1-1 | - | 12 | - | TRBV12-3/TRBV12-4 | CASTGIYTEAFF | TGTGCCAGCACCGGGATTTACACTGAAGCTTTCTTT
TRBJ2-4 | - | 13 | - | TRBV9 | CASSPGTGDIQYF | TGTGCCAGCAGCCCTGGGACTGGGGACATTCAGTACTTC
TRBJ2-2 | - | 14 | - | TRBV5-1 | CASSLQTNTGELFF | TGCGCCAGCAGCCTACAAACGAACACCGGGGAGCTGTTTTTT
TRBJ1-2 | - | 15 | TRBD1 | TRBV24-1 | CATSKGGRGESGYTF | TGTGCCACCAGTAAGGGAGGCAGGGGGGAGTCTGGCTACACCTTC
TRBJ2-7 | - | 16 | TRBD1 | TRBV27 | CASRIYHKDRGYEQYF | TGTGCCAGCAGAATATACCATAAGGACAGGGGCTACGAGCAGTACTTC
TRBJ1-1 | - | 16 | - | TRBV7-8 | CASSRNPRGAGTEAFF | TGTGCCAGCAGCCGCAACCCTCGGGGGGCCGGCACTGAAGCTTTCTTT
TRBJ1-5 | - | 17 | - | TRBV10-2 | CASSELRGAGSNQPQHF | TGCGCCAGCAGTGAGTTGCGGGGGGCAGGGAGCAATCAGCCCCAGCATTTT
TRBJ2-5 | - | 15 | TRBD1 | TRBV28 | CATRTLQGARETQYF | TGTGCCACGAGGACCCTCCAGGGGGCTAGGGAGACCCAGTACTTC
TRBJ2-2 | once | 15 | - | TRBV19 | CAARRTAWGSGELFF | TGTGCCGCCCGCCGGACGGCCTGGGGGTCCGGGGAGCTGTTTTTT
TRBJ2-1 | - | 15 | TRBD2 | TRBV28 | CASRFSGRTGNEQFF | TGTGCCAGCAGGTTTAGCGGGAGAACGGGTAATGAGCAGTTCTTC
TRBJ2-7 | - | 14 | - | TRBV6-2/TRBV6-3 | CASRLDGDALSRDF | TGTGCCAGCCGCCTAGACGGGGACGCCTTGTCCAGGGACTTC
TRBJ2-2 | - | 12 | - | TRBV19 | CASSMAVGELFF | TGTGCCAGTAGTATGGCTGTGGGGGAGCTGTTTTTT
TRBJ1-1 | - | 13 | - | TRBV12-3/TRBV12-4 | CASSSGGNTEAFF | TGTGCCAGCAGCTCTGGGGGGAACACTGAAGCTTTCTTT
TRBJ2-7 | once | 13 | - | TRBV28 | CASSPQVPYEQYF | TGTGCCAGCAGCCCACAGGTACCCTACGAGCAGTACTTC
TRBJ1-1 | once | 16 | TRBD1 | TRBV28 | CASSLYSTGVNTEAFF | TGTGCCAGCAGCCTCTACAGTACAGGGGTAAACACTGAAGCTTTCTTT
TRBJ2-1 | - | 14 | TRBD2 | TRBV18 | CASSSVAGDNEQFF | TGTGCCAGCTCATCGGTAGCGGGGGACAATGAGCAGTTCTTC